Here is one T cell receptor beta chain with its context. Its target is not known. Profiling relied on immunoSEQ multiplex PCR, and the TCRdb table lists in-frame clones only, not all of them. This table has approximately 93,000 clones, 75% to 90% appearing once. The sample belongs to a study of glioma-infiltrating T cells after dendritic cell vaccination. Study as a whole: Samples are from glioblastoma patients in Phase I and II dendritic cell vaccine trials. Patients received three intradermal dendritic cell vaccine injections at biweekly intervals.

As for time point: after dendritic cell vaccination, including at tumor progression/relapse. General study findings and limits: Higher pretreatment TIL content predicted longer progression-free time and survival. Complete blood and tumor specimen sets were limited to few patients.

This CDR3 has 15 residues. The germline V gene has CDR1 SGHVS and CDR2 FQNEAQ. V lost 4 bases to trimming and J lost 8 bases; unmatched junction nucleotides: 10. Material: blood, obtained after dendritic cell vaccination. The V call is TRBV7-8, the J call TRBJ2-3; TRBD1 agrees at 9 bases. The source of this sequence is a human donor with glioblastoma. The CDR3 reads CASSYDRGVQGTQYF. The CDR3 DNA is TGTGCCAGCAGCTACGACAGGGGGGTCCAAGGTACGCAGTATTTT. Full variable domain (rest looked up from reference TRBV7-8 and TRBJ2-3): GAGVSQSPRYKVAKRGQDVALRCDPISGHVSLFWYQQALGQGPEFLTYFQNEAQLDKSGLPSDRFFAERPEGSVSTLKIQRTQQEDSAVYLCASSYDRGVQGTQYFGPGTRLTVL.